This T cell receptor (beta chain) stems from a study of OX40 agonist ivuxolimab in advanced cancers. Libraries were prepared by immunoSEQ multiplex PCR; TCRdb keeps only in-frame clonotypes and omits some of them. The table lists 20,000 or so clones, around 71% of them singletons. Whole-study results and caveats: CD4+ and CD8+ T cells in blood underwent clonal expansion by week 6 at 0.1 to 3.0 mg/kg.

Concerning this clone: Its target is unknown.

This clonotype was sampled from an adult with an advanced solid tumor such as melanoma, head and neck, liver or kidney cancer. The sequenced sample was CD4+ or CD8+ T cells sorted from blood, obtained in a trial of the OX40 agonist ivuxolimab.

CDR3 protein: CASPIGAMNTEAFF. CDR3 bases: TGTGCCAGCCCAATAGGAGCTATGAACACTGAAGCTTTCTTT. V usage is TRBV5-8 and J usage is TRBJ1-1, with D unclear. The V end lost 7 bases, the J end lost 0 bases, and 13 bases lay between the germline ends. Germline assignment: CDR1 SGHTS and CDR2 YDEGEE. The CDR3 is made up of 14 amino acids.